The 28 T cell receptor beta chains listed next were all sequenced from one sample in a study of siplizumab effects on memory and regulatory T cells. The repertoire was sequenced with immunoSEQ multiplex PCR; TCRdb's copy has only in-frame clones and lacks some. Among nearly 95,000 clones listed, approximately 93% were seen once. What was sequenced was non-Treg CD4+ T cells sorted from blood. The receptors were gathered from a human donor in good health.

The chain links TRBV5-1 to TRBJ2-1; 8 positions agree with TRBD1. Germline values: CDR1 SGHRS, CDR2 YFSETQ. V was pared by 4 bases and J by 6 bases, with 9 bases of the junction left unmatched. This CDR3 spans 15 amino acids. CDR3 bases: TGCGCCAGCAGCCAAAAAGGGACAGGCGGCAATGAGCAGTTCTTC. Its protein is CASSQKGTGGNEQFF.

V gene TRBV9 combines with J gene TRBJ2-5, with D maybe TRBD2 (7 bases). V lost 3 bases to trimming and J lost 5 bases, with 17 bases between them. This CDR3 has 15 residues. Germline V gives CDR1 SGDLS, CDR2 YYNGEE. CDR3 sequence: CASSGDGGGRETQYF. In DNA, the CDR3 is TGTGCCAGCAGCGGAGATGGCGGGGGCAGGGAGACCCAGTACTTC.

V is TRBV6-6 and J is TRBJ1-1; no reliable D call. Trimming took 8 bases from V and 0 from J, leaving 13 bases between them. The CDR3 covers 14 residues. Germline V gene sequence: CDR1 MNHNY, CDR2 SVGAGI (reference sequence). This CDR3 reads CASRSEFLNTEAFF. CDR3 coding DNA: TGTGCCAGCCGCTCCGAGTTTTTGAACACTGAAGCTTTCTTT.

V usage is TRBV11-2 and J usage is TRBJ2-7, with 8 bases lining up with TRBD1. The J segment lost 2 bases and the V segment lost 5 bases, leaving 8 bases of the junction unmatched. The CDR3 runs to 15 residues. CDR1 is SGHAT, CDR2 FQNNGV, per germline. The CDR3, as DNA: TGTGCCAGCAGCAAGAACAGGGGGACCGCCTACGAGCAGTACTTC. The encoded protein is CASSKNRGTAYEQYF.

With regard to this clone: This CDR3 is also generated by other DNA sequences in the sample. This chain connects TRBV6-1 to TRBJ1-1; D is perhaps TRBD1 (5 bases). V was trimmed by 4 bases and J by 4 bases, leaving 19 bases between them. The germline V gene has CDR1 MNHNS and CDR2 SASEGT. CDR3 length: 16 residues. The CDR3 nucleotides read TGTGCCAGCAGTGTGGTGAAAGGGGCGCAGCGCACTGAAGCTTTCTTT. This encodes CASSVVKGAQRTEAFF.

The V gene is TRBV19, the J gene TRBJ2-1; no definite D call. V lost 4 bases to trimming and J lost 2 bases, with 15 bases between them. The CDR3 contains 16 residues. Per the germline V gene, CDR1 is LNHDA and CDR2 is SQIVND (reference sequence). The CDR3 spells CASSTAALTTYNEQFF. The CDR3 DNA sequence: TGTGCCAGTAGTACGGCAGCCCTTACAACCTACAATGAGCAGTTCTTC.

This clone was counted a few times. The chain recombines TRBV12-5 with TRBJ2-5; no firm D call. The germline V gene has CDR1 LGHNT and CDR2 FRNRAP. V gave up 9 bases and J gave up 5 bases, with 7 bases separating them. The CDR3 is 10 amino acids. CDR3 coding DNA: TGTGCTAGGGAGAGGGAGACCCAGTACTTC. Amino acids: CARERETQYF.

As concerns this clone: At one of its ends the junction is not consistent with the germline gene, which may arise from a read error. The chain has TRBV7-9 and TRBJ2-7, with 13 bases lining up with TRBD2. The germline V gene encodes CDR1 SEHNR and CDR2 FQNEAQ (reference sequence). CDR3 size: 16 residues. This chain's CDR3 is CAGSFLGLAGDYEQYF. The DNA of the CDR3 is TGTGCCGGCAGCTTCCTTGGACTAGCGGGAGACTACGAGCAGTACTTC.

This chain joins TRBV27 and TRBJ2-1; 14 bases align to TRBD2. The germline CDR1 and CDR2 sequences are MNHEY and SMNVEV (reference sequence). The J segment lost 5 bases and the V segment lost 3 bases, leaving 6 bases of the junction unmatched. The CDR3 is made up of 17 amino acids. The CDR3 DNA is TGTGCCAGCAGTTTCCTGGGACTAGCGGGAGAGAACAATGAGCAGTTCTTC. Its protein is CASSFLGLAGENNEQFF.

The chain couples TRBV30 to TRBJ2-1; TRBD2 agrees at 12 bases. CDR3 length: 18 amino acids. CDR1 and CDR2 (germline): GTSNPN, SVGIG (reference sequence). J lost 8 bases, V lost 3 bases, and 17 bases had no gene match. The CDR3, as DNA: TGTGCCTGGAGCGAGGGATACGGTCTAGCGGGAGGGCTTGATGAGCAGTTCTTC. Protein sequence: CAWSEGYGLAGGLDEQFF.

This chain joins TRBV5-1 and TRBJ2-5; the match to TRBD1 covers 9 bases. The CDR3 extends over 13 amino acids. After removal of 3 bases from V and 7 bases from J, the junction contained 4 bases not matched to a gene. Germline V gene data show CDR1 as SGHRS and CDR2 as YFSETQ. CDR3 in DNA: TGCGCCAGCAGCTCAGGACAGGGGACGACCCAGTACTTC. Amino acids: CASSSGQGTTQYF.

The V and J genes are TRBV11-2 and TRBJ1-1, with D perhaps matching TRBD1 (5 bases). Germline V gene lookup returns CDR1 SGHAT and CDR2 FQNNGV. The CDR3 spans 14 residues. V dropped 5 bases and J dropped 4 bases, with 14 bases sitting between them. This CDR3 reads CASSATGGGTEAFF. CDR3 in DNA: TGTGCCAGCAGCGCTACCGGGGGAGGCACTGAAGCTTTCTTT. Together with reference TRBV11-2 and TRBJ1-1, the CDR3 gives the full variable domain: EAGVAQSPRYKIIEKRQSVAFWCNPISGHATLYWYQQILGQGPKLLIQFQNNGVVDDSQLPKDRFSAERLKGVDSTLKIQPAKLEDSAVYLCASSATGGGTEAFFGQGTRLTVV.

This clone was observed a single time. The V gene is TRBV7-2, the J gene TRBJ2-3; D could derive from TRBD1 or TRBD2 (5 bases each). The V end lost 2 bases, the J end lost 4 bases, and 22 bases lay between the germline ends. Germline V gives CDR1 SGHTA, CDR2 FQGNSA. CDR3 length equals 18 residues. The CDR3 sequence: CASSLIGRVRGRADTQYF. DNA for the CDR3: TGTGCCAGCAGCTTAATTGGCCGGGTGAGGGGTCGCGCAGATACGCAGTATTTT.

The J gene is TRBJ2-4, the V gene TRBV7-8; 7 positions agree with TRBD1. This CDR3 has 16 residues. With V trimmed by 1 base and J by 3 bases, 6 bases remained unmatched. CDR1 SGHVS and CDR2 FQNEAQ come from the germline V gene. The DNA for the CDR3 is TGTGCCAGCAGCTTAGGCGGACAGGTGAACAAAAACATTCAGTACTTC. This gives the protein CASSLGGQVNKNIQYF. The whole variable domain, filled in from reference TRBV7-8 and TRBJ2-4, reads GAGVSQSPRYKVAKRGQDVALRCDPISGHVSLFWYQQALGQGPEFLTYFQNEAQLDKSGLPSDRFFAERPEGSVSTLKIQRTQQEDSAVYLCASSLGGQVNKNIQYFGAGTRLSVL.

This chain uses TRBV10-3 with TRBJ1-3, with a possible D match to TRBD1 (5 bases). The CDR3 is 13 residues long. Germline CDR1 ENHRY, CDR2 SYGVKD. V was cut by 10 bases and J by 1 base, with 11 bases left in between. Here the CDR3 DNA reads TGTGCCACCTCAGGGTGGTCTGGAAACACCATATATTTT. This codes for CATSGWSGNTIYF.

The genes are TRBV29-1 and TRBJ1-1, with a possible D match to TRBD1 (5 bases). This CDR3 is built from 13 residues. Trimming removed 7 bases at V and 3 bases at J, with 15 bases between. Germline-derived CDR1 and CDR2 are SQVTM and ANQGSEA. The CDR3 bases are TGCAGCGGACAGCAAAGGGTTGACACTGAAGCTTTCTTT. Translated: CSGQQRVDTEAFF.

The chain carries TRBV18 and TRBJ2-7; no definite D call. Germline CDR1 and CDR2: KGHSH and LQKENI. The CDR3 consists of 12 residues. Trimming cost V 5 bases and J 6 bases, with 11 bases left between them. The CDR3 DNA reads TGTGCCAGCTCAGGATCGTCGGGCGAGCAGTACTTC. It specifies CASSGSSGEQYF.

The chain recombines TRBV10-3 with TRBJ2-3; no clear D. CDR3 size: 13 residues. The germline V and J ends were trimmed by 9 bases and 3 bases, with 13 bases remaining between them. Germline V gene data show CDR1 as ENHRY and CDR2 as SYGVKD. Here the CDR3 DNA reads TGTGCCATAAGTTGGATAGGAACAGATACGCAGTATTTT. It specifies CAISWIGTDTQYF.

The chain links TRBV5-1 to TRBJ1-2; the D is unclear. Trimming shortened V by 2 bases and J by 2 bases, and 7 bases separated the two germline ends. From germline, CDR1 is SGHRS and CDR2 YFSETQ. The CDR3 has 13 residues. The DNA for the CDR3 is TGCGCCAGCAGCTTTGGGGAAAACTATGGCTACACCTTC. Its protein product is CASSFGENYGYTF.

The chain has TRBV30 and TRBJ1-2; D ambiguous. The CDR3 covers 11 residues. Per germline, CDR1 GTSNPN and CDR2 SVGIG (reference sequence). Trimming took 2 bases from V and 4 from J, leaving 5 bases between them. CDR3 amino acids: CAWSTSYGYTF. The CDR3 coding sequence is TGTGCCTGGAGTACCAGCTATGGCTACACCTTC.

The V and J genes are TRBV6-5 and TRBJ1-1; D call uncertain. The CDR3 is 14 residues long. Deletions cut 5 bases from V and 0 bases from J, with 10 bases between. Germline V gene data show CDR1 as MNHEY and CDR2 as SVGAGI. The CDR3 spells CASSDGLMNTEAFF. DNA for the CDR3: TGTGCCAGCAGTGACGGACTGATGAACACTGAAGCTTTCTTT.

This clone was counted a single time. The rearrangement uses TRBV4-2 and TRBJ1-6, with 9 bases that match TRBD1. Germline trimming cut 3 bases from V and 6 bases from J; bases unmatched to any gene: 3. This CDR3 is built from 15 residues. Germline CDR1 LGHNA, CDR2 YNFKEQ. The CDR3 reads CASSQIQGANSPLHF. Written as DNA, the CDR3 is TGTGCCAGCAGCCAGATACAGGGGGCTAATTCACCCCTCCACTTT.

The chain has TRBV10-3 and TRBJ1-2, with 8 bases matching TRBD1. The CDR3 spans 13 residues. Germline loops: CDR1 ENHRY, CDR2 SYGVKD. Trimming removed 10 bases from V and 4 bases from J; junction bases left unmatched: 8. CDR3 region: CATLTGASYGYTF. The CDR3 nucleotides read TGTGCCACCCTGACAGGGGCCTCCTATGGCTACACCTTC.

This clone appeared a single time. V usage is TRBV6-1 and J usage is TRBJ2-7; perhaps TRBD1 as D (6 bases). Trimming removed 8 bases from V and 3 bases from J, with 11 bases in between. In germline, CDR1 is MNHNS, CDR2 SASEGT. This CDR3 spans 12 amino acids. The CDR3 nucleotides read TGTGCCAGCGGCAGGGGTGACTACGAGCAGTACTTC. Its translation: CASGRGDYEQYF.

The rearrangement joins TRBV7-9 to TRBJ2-3, with 13 bases lining up with TRBD2. Trimming at V came to 5 bases and at J to 7 bases, leaving 12 bases not matched to a gene. This CDR3 spans 17 amino acids. Per germline, CDR1 SEHNR and CDR2 FQNEAQ (reference sequence). CDR3: CASSPHPRTSGSYTQYF. The CDR3 coding sequence is TGTGCCAGCAGCCCCCACCCGCGGACTAGCGGGAGCTATACGCAGTATTTT.

This clone has just one count. The chain joins TRBV11-2 to TRBJ1-1; 7 nucleotides agree with TRBD1. From germline, CDR1 is SGHAT and CDR2 FQNNGV. V dropped 5 bases and J dropped 1; count of bases not matched to a gene: 7. The CDR3 is 15 residues long. The DNA for the CDR3 is TGTGCCAGCAGCCGAAGGGACAGCCAGAACACTGAAGCTTTCTTT. Translating gives CASSRRDSQNTEAFF.

The chain joins TRBV19 to TRBJ2-5; a weak D match, TRBD1 (6 bases). This CDR3 spans 13 amino acids. V was clipped by 4 bases and J by 5 bases, with 11 bases between them. Germline-derived CDR1 and CDR2 are LNHDA and SQIVND (reference sequence). CDR3 in amino acids: CASSSTGFETQYF. CDR3 DNA sequence: TGTGCCAGTAGTAGCACAGGGTTCGAGACCCAGTACTTC.

The gene calls are TRBV5-4 and TRBJ2-7; 16 nucleotides align to TRBD2. After removal of 4 bases from V and 3 bases from J, the junction contained 13 bases not matched to a gene. CDR3 length: 19 amino acids. Looked up from germline, CDR1 is SGHNT and CDR2 is YYREEE (reference sequence). CDR3 amino acids: CASSPKGLAGGPINYEQYF. The CDR3 nucleotides read TGTGCCAGCAGCCCAAAGGGACTAGCGGGAGGGCCTATAAACTACGAGCAGTACTTC.